These T cell receptor beta chains were read from a single sample in a study of T cell repertoires in cytomegalovirus infection. From the reads, TCRdb called clonotypes with MiXCR, one entry per CDR3 protein. The sample lists under 800,000 distinct CDR3 sequences; more than 20% were seen once. The specimen was CD8+ T cells from PBMCs. Every receptor here comes from a human donor in good health (CMV status not recorded). Some clones in this sample may be carry-over from other donors' samples. CDR3s include the opening cysteine and the closing phenylalanine or tryptophan. A D gene is named only where the DNA matches it firmly. Clone size is not always given. Where it is, it says once, few, many or a class for expanded clones.

TRBJ2-3 | NA | few | TRBV20-1 | 12 | TGCAGTGCTAGAGAAACTACAGATACGCAGTATTTT | CSARETTDTQYF
TRBJ1-5 | TRBD1 | few | TRBV7-9 | 16 | TGTGCCAGCAGCTCATTTTCCGGGACAGGGGATCAGCCCCAGCATTTT | CASSSFSGTGDQPQHF
TRBJ2-3 | NA | NA | TRBV14 | 13 | TGTGCCAGCAGCCAACCCCTTACAGATACGCAGTATTTT | CASSQPLTDTQYF
TRBJ2-2 | NA | many | TRBV5-5 | 12 | TGTGCCAGCAGCTACAGTTTCGGGGAGCTGTTTTTT | CASSYSFGELFF
TRBJ2-7 | NA | few | TRBV7-9 | 10 | TGTGCCAGCGCACCTTACGAGCAGTACTTC | CASAPYEQYF
TRBJ1-1 | NA | NA | TRBV7-9 | 12 | TGTGCCACCGCGATAGGGTACACTGAAGCTTTCTTT | CATAIGYTEAFF
TRBJ2-1 | TRBD2 | many | TRBV7-6 | 16 | TGTGCCAGCAGCCCCTGGGAAGCGGGGGGGCCAAATGAGCAGTTCTTC | CASSPWEAGGPNEQFF
TRBJ1-4 | NA | NA | TRBV25-1 | 13 | TGTGCCAGCAGTGACAGGGTGGATGAAAAACTGTTTTTT | CASSDRVDEKLFF
TRBJ1-2 | NA | NA | TRBV29-1 | 15 | TGCAGCGTTGAAGGAGGCGGAGGGGTCGACTATGGCTACACCTTC | CSVEGGGGVDYGYTF
TRBJ1-4 | NA | NA | TRBV11-2 | 15 | TGTGCCAGCAGCTGGGGACTTCGGAATAATGAAAAACTGTTTTTT | CASSWGLRNNEKLFF
TRBJ2-7 | TRBD1 | many | TRBV7-6 | 18 | TGTGCCAGCAGCTTAGTTCCCCCAACCGGGACAGGGGCCTACGAGCAGTACTTC | CASSLVPPTGTGAYEQYF
TRBJ1-4 | NA | many | TRBV7-2 | 14 | TGTGCCAGCAGCTTTTTTGCAACTAATGAAAAACTGTTTTTT | CASSFFATNEKLFF
TRBJ1-5 | NA | NA | TRBV6-6 | 16 | TGTGCCAGCAGTGGGCAGGATAGAGCGTCGGATCAGCCCCAGCATTTT | CASSGQDRASDQPQHF
TRBJ1-4 | NA | NA | TRBV14 | 16 | TGTGCCAGCAGCCAAGAAGGGCCGGCAACTAATGAAAAACTGTTTTTT | CASSQEGPATNEKLFF
TRBJ2-2 | NA | NA | TRBV24-1 | 15 | TGTGCCACCAGTGAGTTGACAGGGAACACCGGGGAGCTGTTTTTT | CATSELTGNTGELFF
TRBJ2-3 | TRBD2 | NA | TRBV29-1 | 17 | TGCAGCGTTGAAGGCACTAGCGGGGGATCTAGCACAGATACGCAGTATTTT | CSVEGTSGGSSTDTQYF
TRBJ1-5 | NA | many | TRBV7-9 | 14 | TGTGCCAGCAGCTTAATAGGGGAAGGTCAGCCCCAGCATTTT | CASSLIGEGQPQHF
TRBJ2-2 | NA | many | TRBV4-1 | 13 | TGCGCCAGCAGCCAAGAGACCCCCGGGGAGCTGTTTTTT | CASSQETPGELFF
TRBJ2-7 | TRBD2 | once | TRBV20-1 | 14 | TGCAGTGCTAGAGCTCGGGGGGTTGGCGGTGAGCAGTACTTC | CSARARGVGGEQYF